The 23 T cell receptor beta chains in this list originate from one sample, sequenced in a study of shared clonotypes between healthy human individuals. Clones were sequenced by immunoSEQ multiplex PCR, and TCRdb holds only the in-frame ones, with some missing. The sample contains 300,000 to 400,000 clones, about 73% of which appear only once. The sequenced sample consisted of memory CD4+ T cells sorted from blood. Stated subset: CD45RA-negative fraction. Receptors originate from a man aged 25 to 40 in good health.

The chain has TRBV4-1 and TRBJ1-1, with D hard to call. Germline CDR1 reads MGHRA; CDR2 reads YSYEKL. Trimming removed 1 base at V and 4 bases at J, with 10 bases between. This CDR3 is built from 14 residues. CDR3 DNA sequence: TGCGCCAGCAGCCAAGGACATACCTCCACTGAAGCTTTCTTT. This translates into CASSQGHTSTEAFF.

This sequence joins TRBV7-9 and TRBJ2-6, with 8 bases identical to TRBD2. From germline, CDR1 is SEHNR and CDR2 FQNEAQ (reference sequence). Trimming took 10 bases from V and 3 from J; bases not matched to a gene: 8. This CDR3 spans 15 amino acids. The CDR3 DNA reads as TGTGCCATCTCCGCGGGGGGCGGTGGGGCCAACGTCCTGACTTTC. Amino acids: CAISAGGGGANVLTF.

Many counts were recorded for this clone. The sample contains more than one DNA sequence encoding this CDR3. V and J are TRBV11-2 and TRBJ2-1, with 11 bases identical to TRBD2. Germline CDR1 reads SGHAT; CDR2 reads FQNNGV. The CDR3 loop spans 15 amino acids. The trim removed 2 bases at V and 10 bases at J, leaving 7 bases unmatched. The CDR3 reads CASSLTSGGGGEQFF. CDR3 DNA sequence: TGTGCCAGCAGCTTAACTAGCGGGGGTGGCGGAGAGCAGTTCTTC.

This clone occurred once. The rearrangement uses TRBV5-1 and TRBJ1-1; no clear D gene. Germline CDR1 is SGHRS and CDR2 is YFSETQ. Between the trimmed V and J ends, which lost 4 bases and 0 bases, there was a span of 10 bases. CDR3 length equals 14 residues. The CDR3 spells CASSPGLMNTEAFF. The CDR3 DNA is TGCGCCAGCAGCCCCGGCCTTATGAACACTGAAGCTTTCTTT. The variable domain in full, with the rest retrieved from reference TRBV5-1 and TRBJ1-1, is KAGVTQTPRYLIKTRGQQVTLSCSPISGHRSVSWYQQTPGQGLQFLFEYFSETQRNKGNFPGRFSGRQFSNSRSEMNVSTLELGDSALYLCASSPGLMNTEAFFGQGTRLTVV.

This clone was found a few times. The chain recombines TRBV29-1 with TRBJ2-3, with TRBD2 as a possible D gene (6 bases). V lost 7 bases and J lost 0, with 11 bases in between. CDR1 is SQVTM and CDR2 is ANQGSEA in the germline V gene. CDR3 size: 13 residues. The CDR3 DNA reads TGCAGCGCCTATAGCGGTAGCACAGATACGCAGTATTTT. Protein sequence: CSAYSGSTDTQYF.

The V call is TRBV5-4, the J call TRBJ2-7; TRBD2 matches at 7 bases. Trimming cost V 4 bases and J 3 bases; bases outside gene matches: 10. The length of the CDR3 is 15 residues. Germline lookup yields CDR1 SGHNT and CDR2 YYREEE (reference sequence). The CDR3 here is CASSPFGGTNYEQYF. CDR3 bases: TGTGCCAGCAGCCCTTTTGGCGGGACTAACTACGAGCAGTACTTC.

The chain carries TRBV7-3 and TRBJ2-3, with a weak D call TRBD2 (6 bases). The V and J ends lost 5 bases and 0 bases respectively, with 12 bases between them. This CDR3 is 15 amino acids long. Germline loops: CDR1 SGHTA, CDR2 FQGTGA. The CDR3 coding sequence is TGTGCCAGCAGCCCAATGGGGGGAAGCACAGATACGCAGTATTTT. Translation: CASSPMGGSTDTQYF. Drawing the rest from reference TRBV7-3 and TRBJ2-3, the complete variable domain is GAGVSQTPSNKVTEKGKYVELRCDPISGHTALYWYRQSLGQGPEFLIYFQGTGAADDSGLPNDRFFAVRPEGSVSTLKIQRTERGDSAVYLCASSPMGGSTDTQYFGPGTRLTVL.

The table lists this clone with a few counts. At one end, the junction sequence differs from germline, possibly due to a read error. The chain employs TRBV10-2 and TRBJ2-2, with TRBD1 matching over 9 bases. Germline loops: CDR1 WSHSY, CDR2 SAAADI. The CDR3 contains 14 residues. CDR3 DNA: TGCGCCACCTCCGGACAGGGGAACGCCGGGGAGCTGTTTTTT. Protein: CATSGQGNAGELFF.

The chain joins TRBV27 to TRBJ1-5; TRBD1 might be the D (6 bases). Trimming shortened V by 5 bases and J by 3 bases, and 8 bases separated the two germline ends. CDR1 and CDR2 from the germline V gene are MNHEY and SMNVEV (reference sequence). This CDR3 contains 13 residues. CDR3 residues: CASSRTDNQPQHF. The CDR3 DNA reads as TGTGCCAGCAGTAGGACAGACAATCAGCCCCAGCATTTT.

This clone was detected a few times. J is TRBJ2-1 and V is TRBV11-3; D is perhaps TRBD2 (5 bases). The ends were cut back, 5 bases at V and 4 bases at J, with 6 bases in the middle. Germline loops: CDR1 SGHNT, CDR2 YENEEA. This CDR3 has 12 residues. The CDR3 loop reads CASSRGYNEQFF. CDR3 DNA: TGTGCCAGCAGCCGCGGGTACAATGAGCAGTTCTTC. Drawing the rest from reference TRBV11-3 and TRBJ2-1, the complete variable domain is EAGVVQSPRYKIIEKKQPVAFWCNPISGHNTLYWYLQNLGQGPELLIRYENEEAVDDSQLPKDRFSAERLKGVDSTLKIQPAELGDSAVYLCASSRGYNEQFFGPGTRLTVL.

Here the CDR3 reads CASSPLVDNEQFF. DNA of the CDR3: TGCGCCAGCAGCCCCTTAGTGGACAATGAGCAGTTCTTC. This chain connects TRBV5-1 to TRBJ2-1; D not resolved. From germline, CDR1 is SGHRS and CDR2 YFSETQ. The CDR3 loop spans 13 amino acids. Between the trimmed V and J ends, which lost 4 bases and 5 bases, there was a span of 10 bases.

The table lists this clone with a few counts. The V call is TRBV18, the J call TRBJ2-7; D may be TRBD2 (6 bases). This CDR3 region has 14 residues. Between the trimmed V and J ends, which lost 3 bases and 4 bases, there was a span of 13 bases. Germline V gene data show CDR1 as KGHSH and CDR2 as LQKENI. The CDR3 loop reads CASSPSGLQYEQYF. DNA for the CDR3: TGTGCCAGCTCACCGTCGGGACTCCAATACGAGCAGTACTTC.

V and J are TRBV15 and TRBJ2-5, with 10 nucleotides matching TRBD2. The trim removed 0 bases at V and 4 bases at J, leaving 8 bases unmatched. CDR1 LNHNV and CDR2 YYDKDF come from the germline V gene (reference sequence). The CDR3 has 17 residues. The CDR3 DNA follows: TGTGCCACCAGCAGAGAACTAGCGGGGCTACCGATAGAGACCCAGTACTTC. Its protein is CATSRELAGLPIETQYF.

This clone was counted once. V gene TRBV7-2 combines with J gene TRBJ2-3; D remains unclear. The length of the CDR3 is 13 residues. Trimming shortened V by 1 base and J by 6 bases, and 8 bases separated the two germline ends. CDR1 is SGHTA, CDR2 FQGNSA, per germline. CDR3 loop: CASSLGSRDTQYF. The CDR3 DNA reads TGTGCCAGCAGCTTAGGGTCCCGGGATACGCAGTATTTT.

V and J are TRBV28 and TRBJ1-2; D remains unclear. V lost 11 bases to trimming and J lost 5 bases, with 21 bases between them. The germline gives CDR1 MDHEN, CDR2 SYDVKM. The CDR3 sequence is 14 residues long. The CDR3 loop is CAGQSPTDPYGYTF. The DNA for the CDR3 is TGTGCCGGCCAGAGTCCCACGGATCCATATGGCTACACCTTC.

This clone has only a few counts. Because the CDR3 is missing its conserved closing phenylalanine or tryptophan, this is likely a read error. Because the CDR3's place on the DNA is in doubt, the DNA is left out and the CDR3 is given as listed by TCRdb. J is TRBJ2-3 and V is TRBV7-9; the table's D call, TRBD2, was not checked against the DNA. The CDR3 spans 16 amino acids, including both terminal residues. The germline V gene encodes CDR1 SEHNR and CDR2 FQNEAQ (reference sequence). The CDR3 sequence is CASSSYPSGRAPTFHM.

The chain uses TRBV2 and TRBJ1-5, with unresolved D. This CDR3 has 13 residues. Looked up from germline, CDR1 is SNHLY and CDR2 is FYNNEI. The V end was cut by 5 bases, the J end by 6 bases, with 11 bases between. CDR3 sequence: CASSSERSQPQHF. The CDR3 bases are TGTGCCAGCAGTTCGGAGCGTAGTCAGCCCCAGCATTTT.

This chain links TRBV28 with TRBJ1-5, with 7 nucleotides matching TRBD1. CDR1 and CDR2 (germline): MDHEN, SYDVKM. The CDR3 runs 16 residues. Unmatched junction bases numbered 12, after V lost 4 bases and J lost 6 bases. The CDR3: CASSWGEGASSQPQHF. CDR3 nucleotides: TGTGCCAGCAGTTGGGGGGAGGGGGCTAGTAGTCAGCCCCAGCATTTT.

V is TRBV28 and J is TRBJ1-1, with 9 bases that match TRBD1. The ends lost 7 bases at V and 6 bases at J; junction bases unmatched: 6. This CDR3 is built from 13 residues. Per the germline V gene, CDR1 is MDHEN and CDR2 is SYDVKM. The CDR3 region has the DNA TGTGCCAGCAAACGACAGGGGGGATCTGAAGCTTTCTTT. This sequence encodes CASKRQGGSEAFF.

This rearrangement joins TRBV28 to TRBJ1-2; 8 bases match TRBD1. This CDR3 comprises 14 residues. V was clipped by 6 bases and J by 4 bases; unmatched bases: 7. Germline V gives CDR1 MDHEN, CDR2 SYDVKM. As DNA, the CDR3 is TGTGCCAGCAGCCCGGACAGGGTCGCCTATGGCTACACCTTC. The encoded protein is CASSPDRVAYGYTF.

This clone turned up a few times. The chain recombines TRBV18 with TRBJ2-2; 8 positions agree with TRBD1. J lost 4 bases, V lost 4 bases, and 2 bases had no gene match. Germline-derived CDR1 and CDR2 are KGHSH and LQKENI. The CDR3 sequence is 14 residues long. The CDR3 region is CASSRGQGTGELFF. DNA for the CDR3: TGTGCCAGCTCACGCGGACAGGGCACCGGGGAGCTGTTTTTT.

Ten or more counts support this clone. This sequence joins TRBV7-9 and TRBJ2-7, with 8 bases that match TRBD2. CDR1 is SEHNR and CDR2 is FQNEAQ in the germline V gene (reference sequence). Germline trimming cut 2 bases from V and 5 bases from J; bases unmatched to any gene: 5. CDR3 length: 14 amino acids. The CDR3 is CASSLSGREDEQYF. The CDR3 DNA reads TGTGCCAGCAGCTTAAGCGGGAGAGAAGACGAGCAGTACTTC.

This clone came up once. V gene TRBV12-5 combines with J gene TRBJ2-7; D uncertain. The CDR3 totals 12 residues. The germline V gene has CDR1 LGHNT and CDR2 FRNRAP. Trimming cost V 5 bases and J 6 bases, with 11 bases left between them. The CDR3 sequence: CASGHGPGEQYF. Here the CDR3 DNA reads TGTGCTAGTGGTCACGGACCGGGCGAGCAGTACTTC.